The 12 T cell receptor beta chains given below trace back to one sample, sequenced in a study of identical twins. Each CDR3 protein is one row after TCRdb ran MiXCR on the 5' RACE reads. The data hold 700,000 to 950,000 distinct CDR3 sequences, with 9% to 15% observed a single time. The same data also went into a second study, on yellow fever vaccine responses in identical twins.

The sequenced material came from PBMCs. The receptors were gathered from a woman aged 18 to 35 in good health.

The rearrangement joins TRBV5-1 to TRBJ1-6; D gene ambiguous. This CDR3 comprises 14 residues. The germline V gene encodes CDR1 SGHRS and CDR2 YFSETQ. V lost 0 bases to trimming and J lost 7 bases, with 8 bases between them. CDR3 amino acids: CASSLERTNSPLHF. In DNA, the CDR3 is TGCGCCAGCAGCTTGGAGAGGACCAATTCACCCCTCCACTTT.

The genes are TRBV7-9 and TRBJ2-4; 11 bases match TRBD2. The germline V gene encodes CDR1 SEHNR and CDR2 FQNEAQ (reference sequence). The CDR3 runs to 17 residues. Trimming at V came to 6 bases and at J to 4 bases, leaving 11 bases not matched to a gene. CDR3 coding DNA: TGTGCCAGCAGTTTGTCCGGGGGACTAGCGGCTAAAAACATTCAGTACTTC. It specifies CASSLSGGLAAKNIQYF.

This clonotype was detected only a few times. The V gene is TRBV9, the J gene TRBJ2-5; TRBD1 matches at 8 bases. The CDR3 length is 14 residues. The germline V gene has CDR1 SGDLS and CDR2 YYNGEE. The trim removed 4 bases at V and 5 bases at J, leaving 7 bases unmatched. CDR3 sequence reads: CASSLNDRGETQYF. CDR3 nucleotides: TGTGCCAGCAGCTTGAATGACAGGGGTGAGACCCAGTACTTC. Supplemented by reference TRBV9 and TRBJ2-5, the full variable domain reads DSGVTQTPKHLITATGQRVTLRCSPRSGDLSVYWYQQSLDQGLQFLIQYYNGEERAKGNILERFSAQQFPDLHSELNLSSLELGDSALYFCASSLNDRGETQYFGPGTRLLVL.

V usage is TRBV10-3 and J usage is TRBJ2-1; 11 nucleotides match TRBD2. V shed 0 bases and J 9 bases; nucleotides not matched to a gene: 1. There are 14 residues in the CDR3. Germline assignment: CDR1 ENHRY and CDR2 SYGVKD. CDR3 sequence: CAISESTSGSEQFF. For the CDR3, the DNA is TGTGCCATCAGTGAGTCTACTAGCGGGAGTGAGCAGTTCTTC.

About this clonotype: Here the CDR3 omits its conserved ending phenylalanine or tryptophan, so a read error is the likely source. The genes are TRBV12-3 or TRBV12-4 and TRBJ2-7; 12 bases map to TRBD2. The length of the CDR3 is 16 residues. The V segment lost 4 bases and the J segment 0 bases; nucleotides outside the gene matches: 4. CDR3 nucleotides: TGTGCCAGCAGTTCCCCGGGACTAGCGGGCTCCTACGAGCAGTACTAC. Protein product: CASSSPGLAGSYEQYY.

The CDR3 loop is CASSLVPDNYGYTF. The CDR3 nucleotides are TGTGCCAGCAGCTTAGTCCCAGATAACTATGGCTACACCTTC. This chain uses TRBV7-9 with TRBJ1-2, with D uncertain. The length of the CDR3 is 14 residues. Germline loops: CDR1 SEHNR, CDR2 FQNEAQ (reference sequence). Trimming cost V 1 base and J 1 base, with 7 bases left between them.

This clonotype was observed a few times. V and J are TRBV4-2 and TRBJ2-1, with 15 bases lining up with TRBD2. Looked up from germline, CDR1 is LGHNA and CDR2 is YNFKEQ. The CDR3 runs 20 residues. The ends lost 4 bases at V and 0 bases at J; junction bases unmatched: 10. This CDR3 reads CASSPGLAGGLQSSYNEQFF. The CDR3 DNA follows: TGTGCCAGCAGCCCCGGACTAGCGGGGGGGCTTCAGAGCTCCTACAATGAGCAGTTCTTC.

This clonotype was picked up a small number of times. The CDR3 nucleotides are TGTGCCAGCAGTACTGGGACTAGTTCCTTCCTCTACCACGAGCAGTACTTC. Residues: CASSTGTSSFLYHEQYF. The chain carries TRBV12-3 or TRBV12-4 and TRBJ2-7, with 8 positions matching TRBD2. This CDR3 is 17 amino acids long. Unmatched junction bases numbered 17, after V lost 5 bases and J lost 5 bases.

This clonotype appeared many times. The V call is TRBV12-3 or TRBV12-4, the J call TRBJ2-1, with 7 bases fitting TRBD1. After removal of 5 bases from V and 6 bases from J, the junction contained 4 bases not matched to a gene. This CDR3 is 13 amino acids long. CDR3 DNA: TGTGCCAGCAGTACAGGGGAAACCAATGAGCAGTTCTTC. It encodes CASSTGETNEQFF.

The genes are TRBV6-1 and TRBJ2-2; TRBD2 matches 7 bases. With 6 bases clipped from V and 0 bases from J, the junction kept 1 base outside the gene matches. This CDR3 comprises 14 residues. In germline, CDR1 is MNHNS, CDR2 SASEGT. The CDR3, as DNA: TGTGCCAGCAGCACTAGCGCGAACACCGGGGAGCTGTTTTTT. Translated: CASSTSANTGELFF.

The chain's CDR3 is CAGRGTDTQYF. CDR3 in DNA: TGTGCCGGAAGAGGCACAGATACGCAGTATTTT. The chain has TRBV19 and TRBJ2-3; D gene unclear. The CDR3 totals 11 residues. Trimming pared 11 bases from V and 1 base from J, leaving 7 bases between. CDR1 is LNHDA, CDR2 SQIVND, per germline (reference sequence).

This clonotype was counted a few times. V is TRBV4-1 and J is TRBJ2-1; 9 bases agree with TRBD2. CDR1 is MGHRA and CDR2 is YSYEKL in the germline V gene. This CDR3 spans 15 amino acids. Unmatched junction bases numbered 7, after V lost 1 base and J lost 9 bases. CDR3 DNA: TGCGCCAGCAGCCAAGGGACGATAGCGGGAGTTGAGCAGTTCTTC. This gives the protein CASSQGTIAGVEQFF.